The subject of this entry is one T cell receptor (beta chain). This clonotype was counted between two and nine times. It lacks a known antigen. Per-base qualities were not stored, and no clone one base away is much larger. Every donor was a healthy Caucasian. Three unrelated non-twin adults were additionally sequenced: a male aged 18 to 29, a male aged 50 to 60 and a female aged 50 to 60. Miltenyi CD45RO+ enrichment and human naive T-cell isolation kits were used to isolate memory (CD45RO+) and naive T cells from PBMC. The entry originates in a study of identical twins (dated by TCRdb to about 2016). For context, the study as a whole: The study deep-sequenced TCR alpha and beta repertoires from monozygotic twins, unrelated adults of various ages and cord blood to test whether fetal clonotypes persist. To rule out contamination, replicate twin experiments were performed at different times with different library preparation protocols.

Overall results and qualifications from the work: Abundant cord blood beta clonotypes carried fewer insertions; young adult naive repertoires showed a weaker similar trend, while memory repertoires showed none. Because the same donors could not be followed over many years, the conclusions depended on cross-sectional statistical analysis. Out-of-frame TCR alpha sharing in monozygotic twins was systematically underestimated by recombination models, whereas sharing between unrelated individuals was in agreement with the recombination models. Compared with coincidental sharing between unrelated individuals, an excess of low generation-probability sequences was observed among out-of-frame TCR alpha sequences shared between twins. In beta out-of-frame sequences, excess twin sharing was weaker, because having fewer shared sequences lowered the signal-to-noise ratio. Zero-insertion analyses could be partly confounded by invariant T cells such as MAIT and iNKT, although diverse VJ usage argued against such confounding for most clonotypes.

From V the trimming removes 7 bases and from J it removes 10 bases, while the gene matches leave 12 bases of the junction unaccounted for. For CDR1 and CDR2, the germline V gene lists SNHLY and FYNNEI. The CDR3 holds 13 amino acids from the cysteine to the phenylalanine. The only DNA kept is the CDR3, 39 bases in frame from the first base. The method was 5' RACE. The listed sequencing device is Illumina HiSeq 2000. Template switching added a universal primer binding site, and the final cDNA carried a unique molecular identifier that allowed TCR cDNA molecules to be counted accurately. First-strand cDNA for TCR alpha and beta chains was synthesized from specific primers in the conserved constant-segment region. To control for contamination, every cDNA library carried two barcodes: a SMART-Mk sample barcode plus Illumina barcodes. TruSeq adapter sequences, together with Illumina sample barcodes, were added in two successive PCR steps. The TCR alpha and beta cDNA libraries were sequenced on the Illumina HiSeq platform using custom primers. The authors' analysis ran thus. Raw reads were processed with MiGEC to extract unique molecular identifiers, and MiXCR was used to determine CDR3 positions. For each individual, recombination models were inferred using an EM algorithm with the repgenHMM and IGoR tools. Shared clonotypes were analyzed with the tcR package in R, and sharing was normalized by the product of cloneset sizes. To study raw recombination free of thymic and clonal selection effects, out-of-frame nonproductive sequences were analyzed. The raw public data were reprocessed by TCRdb itself: fastp quality trimming at Q25, MiXCR clonotype calling, in-frame beta chains only. Each entry merges the rows of one CDR3 protein and shows their most common DNA and genes. TCRdb, not the authors, supplied the V and J calls. This sample comprises 450,000 or so distinct CDR3 sequences, around a sixth of them detected only once. Of the sample, roughly 12% falls within the top ten clones.

The clonotype originates from a middle-aged man in good health. The chain links TRBV2 with TRBJ2-7, and TRBD1 aligns with 8 junction nucleotides. Sequencing input: naive T cells sorted from blood. Sample cell subset or site, as interpreted from the label and publication: cells isolated with a human naive T-cell isolation kit. CDR3 sequence: CASTAGQGWDQYF. The DNA is as follows: TGTGCCAGCACCGCAGGACAGGGTTGGGACCAGTACTTC.